Presented here are 22 T cell receptor beta chains from one specimen sequenced in a study of blood T cell repertoires in COVID-19. Generated by immunoSEQ multiplex PCR, the TCRdb table keeps only in-frame clones and is missing some. The sample holds under 100,000 clones, around 83% seen once. Sequenced: peripheral blood. Receptors originate from a woman aged 55-75 years with acute or convalescent COVID-19.

In this sample, this clone turned up once. The V and J genes are TRBV7-6 and TRBJ1-2; TRBD1 aligns across 7 bases. Germline V gene data show CDR1 as SGHVS and CDR2 as FNYEAQ. This CDR3 comprises 15 residues. The junction had 9 bases not matched to a gene; V was cut back by 5 bases and J by 3 bases. DNA for the CDR3: TGTGCCAGCAGCCGGAGCCCCGGGACAGACTATGGCTACACCTTC. Translation: CASSRSPGTDYGYTF.

The chain carries TRBV5-1 and TRBJ2-7; TRBD2 matches at 10 bases. V shed 4 bases, J shed 5 bases, and the junction held 9 bases outside the gene matches. Germline V gene sequence: CDR1 SGHRS, CDR2 YFSETQ. CDR3 length: 15 amino acids. The CDR3 DNA sequence: TGCGCCAGCAGCACCCCTAGCGGGAGCATCCACGAGCAGTACTTC. The encoded protein is CASSTPSGSIHEQYF.

A single count supports this clone. This chain links TRBV11-2 with TRBJ1-4, with 10 bases lining up with TRBD1. The CDR3 extends over 15 amino acids. The germline CDR1 and CDR2 sequences are SGHAT and FQNNGV. The trim removed 1 base at V and 8 bases at J, leaving 4 bases unmatched. CDR3 in amino acids: CASSLGGQGSEKLFF. The CDR3 nucleotides read TGTGCCAGCAGCTTAGGGGGACAGGGGAGCGAAAAACTGTTTTTT. Variable domain in full (rest from reference TRBV11-2 and TRBJ1-4): EAGVAQSPRYKIIEKRQSVAFWCNPISGHATLYWYQQILGQGPKLLIQFQNNGVVDDSQLPKDRFSAERLKGVDSTLKIQPAKLEDSAVYLCASSLGGQGSEKLFFGSGTQLSVL.

This clone has only one observation. This rearrangement joins TRBV6-1 to TRBJ1-4; maybe TRBD1 (5 bases). The CDR3 sequence is 17 residues long. Trimming took 3 bases from V and 5 from J, leaving 19 bases between them. Germline V gene sequence: CDR1 MNHNS, CDR2 SASEGT. The CDR3 DNA reads TGTGCCAGCAGTGACCTTCCCCCGGGGGATGGGAATGAAAAACTGTTTTTT. This gives the protein CASSDLPPGDGNEKLFF.

This chain links TRBV20-1 with TRBJ1-1, with D perhaps matching TRBD1 (5 bases). The V gene's germline CDR1 is DFQATT and CDR2 SNEGSKA (reference sequence). Trimming left V 3 bases short and J 4 bases short, with 6 bases between. The CDR3 length is 11 residues. This CDR3 is CSARQGTEAFF. For the CDR3, the DNA is TGCAGTGCTAGGCAGGGCACTGAAGCTTTCTTT.

The rearrangement links TRBV4-1 to TRBJ1-1; D is unresolved. CDR3 size: 12 residues. Germline V lookup: CDR1 MGHRA, CDR2 YSYEKL. The V gene lost 2 bases and the J gene lost 1 base, with 2 bases spanning the gap. The CDR3 nucleotides read TGCGCCAGCAGCCAACGGAACACTGAAGCTTTCTTT. It encodes CASSQRNTEAFF.

V and J are TRBV7-3 and TRBJ2-1; 10 bases align to TRBD2. Germline V gene data show CDR1 as SGHTA and CDR2 as FQGTGA. The J segment lost 5 bases and the V segment lost 4 bases, leaving 5 bases of the junction unmatched. The CDR3 totals 15 residues. The CDR3 sequence is CASSSATSGNNEQFF. CDR3 DNA: TGTGCCAGCAGCTCGGCCACTAGCGGGAACAATGAGCAGTTCTTC.

The chain couples TRBV20-1 to TRBJ2-5, with TRBD1 matching 8 bases. Germline V gene sequence: CDR1 DFQATT, CDR2 SNEGSKA (reference sequence). The CDR3 loop spans 11 amino acids. In DNA, the CDR3 is TGCAGCGCAGGGGGCTGGGAGACCCAGTACTTC. Encoded protein: CSAGGWETQYF.

V and J are TRBV7-3 and TRBJ2-3, with 7 bases aligning to TRBD2. In germline, CDR1 is SGHTA, CDR2 FQGTGA. V lost 1 base and J lost 1; bases outside the gene matches: 2. There are 15 residues in the CDR3. CDR3 DNA: TGTGCCAGCAGCTTAATGGCGGGGGGCACAGATACGCAGTATTTT. Encoded protein: CASSLMAGGTDTQYF.

This sequence joins TRBV6-2 or TRBV6-3 and TRBJ1-6, with unresolved D. The CDR3 runs to 14 residues. Per the germline V gene, CDR1 is MNHEY and CDR2 is SVGEGT. V was trimmed by 1 base and J by 7 bases, leaving 8 bases between them. CDR3 DNA: TGTGCCAGCAGTTACTGGGCAGGAAATTCACCCCTCCACTTT. Amino acid sequence: CASSYWAGNSPLHF.

This clone has more than one count but fewer than ten. The rearrangement uses TRBV6-2 or TRBV6-3 and TRBJ1-4; D not certain. The germline CDR1 and CDR2 sequences are MNHEY and SVGEGT. The CDR3 is 14 residues long. Between the trimmed V and J ends, which lost 4 bases and 2 bases, there was a span of 8 bases. The DNA of the CDR3 is TGTGCCAGCAGTTGGAGCTCGACTAATGAAAAACTGTTTTTT. Residues: CASSWSSTNEKLFF.

The chain employs TRBV2 and TRBJ2-7, with D possibly being TRBD2 (5 bases). The V gene lost 6 bases and the J gene lost 7 bases, with 19 bases spanning the gap. The CDR3 sequence is 14 residues long. From germline, CDR1 is SNHLY and CDR2 FYNNEI. DNA for the CDR3: TGTGCCAGCAGGGAGGAGCAGCCCCCGGGGGAGCAGTACTTC. It codes for CASREEQPPGEQYF.

The chain employs TRBV7-2 and TRBJ2-7; 8 bases are a match to TRBD1. The V gene's germline CDR1 is SGHTA and CDR2 FQGNSA. The CDR3 covers 13 residues. Trimming at V came to 8 bases and at J to 4 bases, leaving 7 bases not matched to a gene. CDR3 protein: CASGQGTFYEQYF. The CDR3 bases are TGTGCCAGCGGACAGGGAACATTTTACGAGCAGTACTTC.

The chain has TRBV10-1 and TRBJ2-3, with D perhaps TRBD1 (7 bases). The CDR3 length is 13 residues. Trimming shortened V by 9 bases and J by 5 bases, and 15 bases separated the two germline ends. Germline CDR1 WNHNN, CDR2 SYGVQD (reference sequence). CDR3 coding DNA: TGCGCCAGTCCAGGGGGAGGCTTAGATACGCAGTATTTT. Its protein product is CASPGGGLDTQYF.

V is TRBV5-4 and J is TRBJ1-1, with D possibly TRBD1 on 5 matching bases. This CDR3 region has 16 residues. V lost 0 bases, J lost 4 bases, and 16 bases lay in between. Germline CDR1 SGHNT, CDR2 YYREEE (reference sequence). This CDR3 is CASSLARQGGVTEAFF. CDR3 coding DNA: TGTGCCAGCAGCTTGGCCCGTCAGGGCGGGGTCACTGAAGCTTTCTTT.

This clone was detected only a few times. The chain uses TRBV19 and TRBJ2-7; D gene uncertain. Germline V CDR1 and CDR2: LNHDA, SQIVND (reference sequence). This CDR3 is built from 15 residues. The V end lost 2 bases, the J end lost 7 bases, and 18 bases lay between the germline ends. DNA for the CDR3: TGTGCCAGTAGTATATCAGTAGGAGCCTACGCGGAGCAGTACTTC. Amino acids: CASSISVGAYAEQYF.

Comment on this clone: The identical CDR3 is also encoded by other nucleotide sequences in the sample. V and J are TRBV7-8 and TRBJ2-2; 8 bases agree with TRBD1. J gave up 8 bases and V 1 base, and 6 bases lay outside the gene matches. CDR1 and CDR2 from the germline V gene are SGHVS and FQNEAQ. The CDR3 is 15 residues long. The CDR3 loop reads CASSLGQGAGGELFF. CDR3 sequence (DNA): TGTGCCAGCAGCTTAGGGCAGGGGGCAGGAGGGGAGCTGTTTTTT.

This clone was found a few times. The V and J genes are TRBV6-2 or TRBV6-3 and TRBJ1-2, with TRBD1 as a possible D gene (5 bases). Between the trimmed V and J ends, which lost 5 bases and 6 bases, there was a span of 16 bases. This CDR3 is 14 amino acids long. In germline, CDR1 is MNHEY, CDR2 SVGEGT. The CDR3 DNA reads as TGTGCCAGCAGTCTGGCCGGGGGGTTTAATGGCTACACCTTC. This codes for CASSLAGGFNGYTF.

The chain employs TRBV7-3 and TRBJ2-1; D possibly corresponds to TRBD2 (5 bases). With 1 base removed from V and 8 bases from J, the gap between germline ends came to 12 bases. CDR3 length equals 14 residues. CDR1 and CDR2 from the germline V gene are SGHTA and FQGTGA. CDR3 in DNA: TGTGCCAGCAGCTTAAGGAGAGGGTCCGATGAGCAGTTCTTC. Protein product: CASSLRRGSDEQFF.

This clone has just a few counts. The rearrangement links TRBV7-8 to TRBJ1-2; possibly TRBD1 for D (6 bases). This CDR3 contains 13 residues. CDR1 SGHVS and CDR2 FQNEAQ come from the germline V gene. Deletions cut 1 base from V and 7 bases from J, with 10 bases between. CDR3 nucleotides: TGTGCCAGCAGCTTAGGGGGGCGGGTTGGCTACACCTTC. It codes for CASSLGGRVGYTF. Full variable domain (remainder filled in from reference TRBV7-8 and TRBJ1-2): GAGVSQSPRYKVAKRGQDVALRCDPISGHVSLFWYQQALGQGPEFLTYFQNEAQLDKSGLPSDRFFAERPEGSVSTLKIQRTQQEDSAVYLCASSLGGRVGYTFGSGTRLTVV.

The genes are TRBV5-1 and TRBJ2-1; D is unresolved. The germline V and J ends were trimmed by 0 bases and 7 bases, with 11 bases remaining between them. This CDR3 region has 14 residues. Germline V gene data show CDR1 as SGHRS and CDR2 as YFSETQ. The chain's CDR3 is CASSLDRYSNEQFF. The CDR3 DNA sequence: TGCGCCAGCAGCTTGGACCGGTATTCAAATGAGCAGTTCTTC.

The chain couples TRBV5-4 to TRBJ1-2; TRBD1 matches at 9 bases. The CDR3 is 16 residues long. Germline V gene data show CDR1 as SGHNT and CDR2 as YYREEE (reference sequence). Losses at the gene ends were 0 bases for V and 8 bases for J; bases not matched to a gene: 11. In DNA, the CDR3 is TGTGCCAGCAGCTTGGGTGGGGGACAGGGACCGAAGGGCTACACCTTC. It is translated as CASSLGGGQGPKGYTF.